One sample yielded the 18 T cell receptor beta chains listed below, sequenced in a study of shared clonotypes between healthy human individuals. Only in-frame clones appear in the TCRdb table, and some are missing; sequencing was by immunoSEQ multiplex PCR. The data show some 2,100,000 clones, approximately 94% seen once. Sequenced sample: naive CD4+ T cells sorted from blood. The sample's subset: CD45RA+ positively selected. The receptors shown here come from a man younger than 35 in good health.

The V gene is TRBV7-9, the J gene TRBJ2-5; D is unclear. V was shortened by 0 bases and J by 4 bases, with 12 bases between the two germline ends. CDR3 length equals 15 residues. The germline V gene has CDR1 SEHNR and CDR2 FQNEAQ (reference sequence). For the CDR3, the DNA is TGTGCCAGCAGCTTAGCGCTCAAGGGTTTAGAGACCCAGTACTTC. This codes for CASSLALKGLETQYF.

The rearrangement joins TRBV18 to TRBJ2-1; maybe TRBD1 (5 bases). CDR1 and CDR2 (germline): KGHSH, LQKENI. V was trimmed by 3 bases and J by 4 bases, leaving 7 bases between them. The CDR3 spans 13 residues. CDR3 DNA sequence: TGTGCCAGCTCACCCAACAGGTACAATGAGCAGTTCTTC. Translated: CASSPNRYNEQFF.

This clone was observed a few times. This chain uses TRBV6-1 with TRBJ1-1, with TRBD1 as a possible D gene (5 bases). Germline lookup yields CDR1 MNHNS and CDR2 SASEGT. V lost 6 bases and J lost 1, with 9 bases in between. This CDR3 is 13 amino acids long. This chain's CDR3 is CASSSQGNTEAFF. CDR3 DNA: TGTGCCAGCAGCTCGCAGGGGAACACTGAAGCTTTCTTT.

J is TRBJ2-2 and V is TRBV18, with D maybe TRBD1 (5 bases). Germline V CDR1 and CDR2: KGHSH, LQKENI. Trimming removed 2 bases from V and 2 bases from J, with 12 bases in between. The CDR3 covers 16 residues. In nucleotides, the CDR3 is TGTGCCAGCTCACCATCTCACAGGCGAAACACCGGGGAGCTGTTTTTT. Protein sequence: CASSPSHRRNTGELFF.

The chain joins TRBV28 to TRBJ1-6; weak D call: TRBD1 (6 bases). CDR3 size: 19 residues. The germline V gene encodes CDR1 MDHEN and CDR2 SYDVKM. The germline V and J ends were trimmed by 5 bases and 0 bases, with 20 bases remaining between them. In DNA, the CDR3 is TGTGCCAGCAGTCCGCTACCGGACAGACTGAGCTCCTATAATTCACCCCTCCACTTT. This sequence encodes CASSPLPDRLSSYNSPLHF.

The chain uses TRBV28 and TRBJ1-2; D gene uncertain. This CDR3 is 14 amino acids long. The V end lost 7 bases, the J end lost 5 bases, and 17 bases lay between the germline ends. CDR1 MDHEN and CDR2 SYDVKM come from the germline V gene. CDR3 region: CASKGLTTLYGYTF. The CDR3 DNA follows: TGTGCCAGCAAGGGCCTTACAACTTTGTATGGCTACACCTTC.

In this sample, this clone turned up a few times. One junction end does not reproduce the germline sequence, and a read error may be involved. The chain employs TRBV9 and TRBJ1-3, with D unclear. Per the germline V gene, CDR1 is SGDLS and CDR2 is YYNGEE. The CDR3 spans 12 residues. CDR3 sequence: CASSVTGDTIYF. The CDR3 DNA is TGTGCCAGCAGCGTAACTGGAGACACCATATATTTT.

The gene calls are TRBV7-3 and TRBJ1-2; D remains unclear. This CDR3 is 13 amino acids long. Germline assignment: CDR1 SGHTA and CDR2 FQGTGA. V was clipped by 2 bases and J by 0 bases, with 4 bases between them. CDR3 DNA: TGTGCCAGCAGCTTACAGGCTAACTATGGCTACACCTTC. Translated, it gives CASSLQANYGYTF.

V is TRBV19 and J is TRBJ2-2; no definite D call. With 4 bases removed from V and 3 bases from J, the gap between germline ends came to 21 bases. Germline CDR1 is LNHDA and CDR2 is SQIVND (reference sequence). This CDR3 is 18 amino acids long. DNA for the CDR3: TGTGCCAGTAGTAAGTCCCGGCAGCTCCATATTTACACCGGGGAGCTGTTTTTT. Translation gives CASSKSRQLHIYTGELFF.

In regard to this clone: This specimen includes other DNA sequences encoding the same CDR3. The chain has TRBV7-9 and TRBJ2-5, with D perhaps TRBD2 (5 bases). CDR1 is SEHNR, CDR2 FQNEAQ, per germline (reference sequence). V was shortened by 1 base and J by 4 bases, with 7 bases between the two germline ends. The CDR3 runs to 13 residues. The chain's CDR3 is CASSLGLAETQYF. The CDR3 region has the DNA TGTGCCAGCAGCTTAGGCCTAGCAGAGACCCAGTACTTC.

V and J are TRBV19 and TRBJ1-5, with D unclear. Germline values: CDR1 LNHDA, CDR2 SQIVND (reference sequence). The germline V and J ends were trimmed by 0 bases and 15 bases, with 15 bases remaining between them. The CDR3 has 13 amino acids. DNA for the CDR3: TGTGCCAGTAGTATAGATGGCCGGCTCTCTTGGCATTTT. It translates to CASSIDGRLSWHF.

This chain uses TRBV30 with TRBJ1-2, with D tentatively TRBD1 (6 bases). The CDR3 runs 13 residues. Trimming left V 6 bases short and J 4 bases short, with 15 bases between. Germline V gene sequence: CDR1 GTSNPN, CDR2 SVGIG (reference sequence). CDR3 nucleotides: TGTGCCTGCCTCCCCGGGGGGGCCTATGGCTACACCTTC. This encodes CACLPGGAYGYTF.

The rearrangement uses TRBV19 and TRBJ1-5, with 7 bases lining up with TRBD1. Germline V gives CDR1 LNHDA, CDR2 SQIVND (reference sequence). This CDR3 spans 16 amino acids. After removal of 1 base from V and 5 bases from J, the junction contained 8 bases not matched to a gene. CDR3 residues: CASSIVGRGDHQPQHF. The CDR3 bases are TGTGCCAGTAGTATAGTGGGCAGGGGGGACCATCAGCCCCAGCATTTT.

The rearrangement links TRBV5-4 to TRBJ2-3; a weak D match, TRBD2 (6 bases). Germline V gene lookup returns CDR1 SGHNT and CDR2 YYREEE (reference sequence). This CDR3 spans 13 amino acids. V was cut by 4 bases and J by 6 bases, with 12 bases left in between. The CDR3 here is CASSPGGGDTQYF. CDR3 nucleotides: TGTGCCAGCAGCCCCGGAGGAGGGGATACGCAGTATTTT. Drawing the rest from reference TRBV5-4 and TRBJ2-3, the complete variable domain is ETGVTQSPTHLIKTRGQQVTLRCSSQSGHNTVSWYQQALGQGPQFIFQYYREEENGRGNFPPRFSGLQFPNYSSELNVNALELDDSALYLCASSPGGGDTQYFGPGTRLTVL.

The V call is TRBV6-6, the J call TRBJ2-3; unclear D gene. This CDR3 comprises 11 residues. The germline V gene encodes CDR1 MNHNY and CDR2 SVGAGI (reference sequence). V was shortened by 0 bases and J by 12 bases, with 7 bases between the two germline ends. CDR3 nucleotides: TGTGCCAGCAGTTACTCTGAGCCTCAGTATTTT. Residues: CASSYSEPQYF.

This rearrangement joins TRBV30 to TRBJ1-5; D not certain. V lost 0 bases and J 1 base, leaving 13 bases between the germline ends. The CDR3 length is 16 residues. Per germline, CDR1 GTSNPN and CDR2 SVGIG (reference sequence). The CDR3 DNA sequence: TGTGCCTGGAGTGTCGAAGGATTCCAGAGCAATCAGCCCCAGCATTTT. Residues: CAWSVEGFQSNQPQHF.

The chain joins TRBV11-1 to TRBJ2-5, with 8 bases lining up with TRBD2. The CDR3 length is 16 residues. The V gene's germline CDR1 is SGHAT and CDR2 FQDESV (reference sequence). Trimming at V came to 1 base and at J to 4 bases, leaving 8 bases not matched to a gene. The CDR3 spells CASSLVGGAGRETQYF. CDR3 in DNA: TGTGCCAGCAGCTTAGTCGGGGGGGCCGGTCGAGAGACCCAGTACTTC.

This clone was recorded only once. This chain links TRBV27 with TRBJ1-6; TRBD1 matches at 9 bases. J was trimmed by 7 bases and V by 3 bases; bases with no gene match: 10. The CDR3 covers 17 residues. Germline CDR1 MNHEY, CDR2 SMNVEV (reference sequence). The CDR3 nucleotides are TGTGCCAGCAGTTTCTCCGACATGACAGGGGGGAATTCACCCCTCCACTTT. This encodes CASSFSDMTGGNSPLHF.